The 17 T cell receptor beta chains below come from one sample, sequenced in a study of blood T cell repertoires in COVID-19. Generated by immunoSEQ multiplex PCR, the TCRdb table keeps only in-frame clones and is missing some. Among some 220,000 clones listed, around 82% were seen once. What was sequenced was peripheral blood. The receptors shown here come from a woman in her sixties or seventies with acute or convalescent COVID-19.

In this sample, this clone turned up a few times. The genes are TRBV3-1 (or the pseudogene TRBV3-2) and TRBJ1-6; weak D call: TRBD1 (5 bases). V dropped 2 bases and J dropped 7 bases, with 15 bases sitting between them. Germline assignment: CDR1 LGHDT and CDR2 YNNKEL (reference sequence). The CDR3 consists of 16 residues. The CDR3 DNA sequence: TGTGCCAGCAGCCAATCGGGGGGTACGGGGAATTCACCCCTCCACTTT. This gives the protein CASSQSGGTGNSPLHF.

This clone was detected a few times. Here the CDR3 DNA reads TGCGCCAGCAGCTTGGATTTGGGGGGTGTTGTAGCTTTCTTT. Translation gives CASSLDLGGVVAFF. The V and J genes are TRBV5-1 and TRBJ1-1; tentatively, D is TRBD1 (5 bases). Germline V gene data show CDR1 as SGHRS and CDR2 as YFSETQ. The germline V and J ends were trimmed by 0 bases and 10 bases, with 16 bases remaining between them. This CDR3 is built from 14 residues.

This clone has a single count. V and J are TRBV7-9 and TRBJ2-1, with 9 bases that match TRBD2. V shed 4 bases and J 4 bases; nucleotides not matched to a gene: 5. Germline V gives CDR1 SEHNR, CDR2 FQNEAQ (reference sequence). The length of the CDR3 is 15 residues. This chain's CDR3 is CASSSVGLAYNEQFF. The CDR3 DNA reads as TGTGCCAGCAGCTCGGTGGGACTAGCTTACAATGAGCAGTTCTTC.

This clone was detected a few times. The CDR3 DNA follows: TGTGCCAGCAGTTCTGTCGGCGGAGAGCAGTACTTC. Translated, it gives CASSSVGGEQYF. This chain uses TRBV6-5 with TRBJ2-7; D gene uncertain. Deletions cut 4 bases from V and 7 bases from J, with 11 bases between. CDR1 and CDR2 (germline): MNHEY, SVGAGI. The CDR3 length is 12 residues.

This chain links TRBV7-2 with TRBJ1-1; tentatively, D is TRBD1 (6 bases). Per the germline V gene, CDR1 is SGHTA and CDR2 is FQGNSA. Trimming pared 6 bases from V and 1 base from J, leaving 15 bases between. CDR3 length equals 15 residues. The CDR3 DNA follows: TGTGCCAGCAGTTTGTTACCGGGACAGAACACTGAAGCTTTCTTT. Translation: CASSLLPGQNTEAFF.

A few counts support this clone. The chain combines TRBV10-3 with TRBJ2-7, with 8 bases matching TRBD1. With V trimmed by 10 bases and J by 2 bases, 7 bases remained unmatched. Germline V lookup: CDR1 ENHRY, CDR2 SYGVKD. The CDR3 extends over 13 amino acids. The CDR3 DNA sequence: TGTGCCACCCAAGGGACAGGTACCTACGAGCAGTACTTC. It translates to CATQGTGTYEQYF.

The chain combines TRBV29-1 with TRBJ1-1; TRBD1 agrees at 9 bases. Unmatched junction bases numbered 9, after V lost 7 bases and J lost 3 bases. Germline assignment: CDR1 SQVTM and CDR2 ANQGSEA. The CDR3 extends over 14 amino acids. Here the CDR3 reads CSGAGTGKDTEAFF. The CDR3 nucleotides are TGCAGCGGGGCTGGGACAGGGAAGGACACTGAAGCTTTCTTT.

This clone was detected once. CDR3 bases: TGCGCCAGCAGCCAAGTTAGTACTGGGGCCAACGTCCTGACTTTC. It yields the protein CASSQVSTGANVLTF. This sequence joins TRBV4-1 and TRBJ2-6, with no clear D. Germline CDR1 reads MGHRA; CDR2 reads YSYEKL. Trimming stripped 1 base from V and 2 bases from J, with 6 bases between. The CDR3 totals 15 residues.

The chain uses TRBV5-4 and TRBJ2-1, with TRBD2 matching 11 bases. Per germline, CDR1 SGHNT and CDR2 YYREEE (reference sequence). The V segment lost 4 bases and the J segment 6 bases; nucleotides outside the gene matches: 9. The CDR3 has 16 amino acids. The chain's CDR3 is CASSISGGAGFNEQFF. The CDR3 nucleotides read TGTGCCAGCAGCATTAGCGGGGGGGCCGGATTCAATGAGCAGTTCTTC.

The V gene is TRBV5-1, the J gene TRBJ1-3; D perhaps matches TRBD1 (6 bases). The CDR3 is made up of 16 amino acids. V shed 5 bases and J shed 0 bases, with 15 bases lying between them. Germline V gene lookup returns CDR1 SGHRS and CDR2 YFSETQ. The CDR3 coding sequence is TGCGCCAGCAGGAAAAAAGGACAGCACTCTGGAAACACCATATATTTT. Translating it yields CASRKKGQHSGNTIYF.

The chain combines TRBV28 with TRBJ2-1; a possible D gene is TRBD2 (6 bases). Germline V gene sequence: CDR1 MDHEN, CDR2 SYDVKM. V was pared by 1 base and J by 8 bases, with 15 bases between. This CDR3 contains 15 residues. CDR3 nucleotide sequence: TGTGCCAGCAGTTTATTGACTAGGATAGGTCATGAGCAGTTCTTC. It is translated as CASSLLTRIGHEQFF.

This sequence joins TRBV6-5 and TRBJ1-5; D is ambiguous. The germline CDR1 and CDR2 sequences are MNHEY and SVGAGI. The germline V and J ends were trimmed by 5 bases and 10 bases, with 21 bases remaining between them. CDR3 size: 15 residues. The CDR3 sequence is CASSNEVEPSRPQHF. In nucleotides, the CDR3 is TGTGCCAGCAGTAATGAGGTAGAGCCCTCGCGACCCCAGCATTTT.

The rearrangement joins TRBV7-6 to TRBJ2-2; D is ambiguous. The germline V gene encodes CDR1 SGHVS and CDR2 FNYEAQ. The CDR3 covers 17 residues. Trimming shortened V by 0 bases and J by 2 bases, and 13 bases separated the two germline ends. The CDR3 nucleotides read TGTGCCAGCAGCTTAGCATTTGCACAGCAAAACACCGGGGAGCTGTTTTTT. Amino acid sequence: CASSLAFAQQNTGELFF.

This clone has more than one count but fewer than ten. The rearrangement links TRBV28 to TRBJ1-4, with D possibly TRBD1 on 6 matching bases. Germline values: CDR1 MDHEN, CDR2 SYDVKM. The CDR3 has 15 residues. V lost 4 bases and J lost 7, with 16 bases in between. In DNA, the CDR3 is TGTGCCAGCAGTTCTAACAGGGCGAACCCTGAAAAACTGTTTTTT. Translated: CASSSNRANPEKLFF.

The chain joins TRBV11-2 to TRBJ2-7; 8 bases match TRBD1. This CDR3 region has 15 residues. Germline V gives CDR1 SGHAT, CDR2 FQNNGV. Trimming removed 0 bases from V and 4 bases from J; junction bases left unmatched: 5. The CDR3 nucleotides are TGTGCCAGCAGCTTAGATCCAGGGGGCGATTACGAGCAGTACTTC. This sequence encodes CASSLDPGGDYEQYF.

The CDR3 DNA reads TGTGCCAGCAGGGCCACATTGAACACTGAAGCTTTCTTT. It encodes CASRATLNTEAFF. The chain employs TRBV6-4 and TRBJ1-1; no firm D call. CDR3 size: 13 residues. Trimming took off 6 bases at V and 0 bases at J, with 8 bases between the two ends. The V gene's germline CDR1 is MRHNA and CDR2 SNTAGT.

The chain recombines TRBV7-2 with TRBJ2-1; weak D call: TRBD2 (6 bases). Germline V gives CDR1 SGHTA, CDR2 FQGNSA. V was clipped by 2 bases and J by 7 bases, with 9 bases between them. The CDR3 sequence is 13 residues long. CDR3 sequence: CASSLSSGNEQFF. The CDR3 bases are TGTGCCAGCAGCTTATCCAGCGGGAATGAGCAGTTCTTC.